The 32 T cell receptor beta chains below were found in one sample sequenced in a study of T cell responses to AZD1222 COVID-19 vaccine. TCRdb's table, derived via immunoSEQ multiplex PCR, lists solely in-frame clones and lacks some. The sample yields approximately 220,000 clones, about 92% seen once. Sequenced material: peripheral blood, taken on day 0 of MenACWY control vaccination. These TCRs come from an adult in good health.

The rearrangement joins TRBV7-8 to TRBJ1-1, with 8 bases lining up with TRBD1. Unmatched junction bases numbered 7, after V lost 6 bases and J lost 4 bases. The CDR3 has 14 residues. Per germline, CDR1 SGHVS and CDR2 FQNEAQ. The CDR3 sequence: CASSGSRGPTEAFF. The CDR3 DNA sequence: TGTGCCAGCAGTGGGAGCAGGGGGCCCACTGAAGCTTTCTTT.

This chain links TRBV4-1 with TRBJ1-2; D is ambiguous. Per the germline V gene, CDR1 is MGHRA and CDR2 is YSYEKL. V dropped 0 bases and J dropped 5 bases, with 13 bases sitting between them. This CDR3 spans 15 amino acids. The CDR3 spells CASSQEGRSAYGYTF. In DNA, the CDR3 is TGCGCCAGCAGCCAAGAAGGCAGGTCGGCTTATGGCTACACCTTC.

The chain employs TRBV29-1 and TRBJ1-1; D is ambiguous. This CDR3 contains 11 residues. Germline V gene data show CDR1 as SQVTM and CDR2 as ANQGSEA. Trimming cost V 4 bases and J 3 bases, with 6 bases left between them. The CDR3 reads CSVVVDTEAFF. In nucleotides, the CDR3 is TGCAGCGTTGTAGTCGACACTGAAGCTTTCTTT.

The chain uses TRBV7-2 and TRBJ2-2; 10 bases agree with TRBD2. The CDR3 is made up of 15 amino acids. Unmatched junction bases numbered 4, after V lost 5 bases and J lost 4 bases. Looked up from germline, CDR1 is SGHTA and CDR2 is FQGNSA. CDR3 nucleotide sequence: TGTGCCAGCAGCGATAGCGGGGGGTCCACCGGGGAGCTGTTTTTT. Amino acid sequence: CASSDSGGSTGELFF.

V usage is TRBV9 and J usage is TRBJ1-2; D is undetermined. The CDR3 spans 15 residues. CDR1 is SGDLS, CDR2 YYNGEE, per germline. Trimming stripped 3 bases from V and 4 bases from J, with 16 bases between. CDR3 nucleotide sequence: TGTGCCAGCAGCGATCGGTCCAGTCTCGGCTATGGCTACACCTTC. Its translation is CASSDRSSLGYGYTF.

The chain links TRBV24-1 to TRBJ1-6, with D perhaps TRBD1 (5 bases). The ends were cut back, 3 bases at V and 7 bases at J, with 12 bases in the middle. CDR3 length equals 15 residues. Germline V CDR1 and CDR2: KGHDR, SFDVKD. The CDR3 nucleotides read TGTGCCACCAGTGATCCGACAGTTCCCAATTCACCCCTCCACTTT. Protein product: CATSDPTVPNSPLHF.

This chain connects TRBV19 to TRBJ1-2; tentatively, D is TRBD1 (5 bases). The CDR3 has 14 residues. V dropped 9 bases and J dropped 3 bases, with 17 bases sitting between them. The germline V gene has CDR1 LNHDA and CDR2 SQIVND (reference sequence). The CDR3 nucleotides are TGTGCCAGCTTCGCCTCGGGACGCGACTATGGCTACACCTTC. It yields the protein CASFASGRDYGYTF.

The chain is built from TRBV10-2 and TRBJ1-6; the D gene is possibly TRBD1 (6 bases). Germline V gives CDR1 WSHSY, CDR2 SAAADI. There are 15 residues in the CDR3. V gave up 8 bases and J gave up 7 bases, with 18 bases separating them. The CDR3 DNA follows: TGCGCCAGCCGAGAGGGGGTTCTGGGGAATTCACCCCTCCACTTT. As protein: CASREGVLGNSPLHF.

The gene calls are TRBV28 and TRBJ1-1, with 7 bases aligning to TRBD1. The CDR3 consists of 14 residues. Germline values: CDR1 MDHEN, CDR2 SYDVKM. J was trimmed by 4 bases and V by 6 bases; bases with no gene match: 8. The CDR3 reads CASRPSQGGTEAFF. CDR3 nucleotides: TGTGCCAGCAGACCATCCCAGGGGGGCACTGAAGCTTTCTTT.

The rearrangement joins TRBV7-2 to TRBJ1-5, with a weak D call TRBD1 (5 bases). The CDR3 is 15 amino acids. Germline V gene lookup returns CDR1 SGHTA and CDR2 FQGNSA. The V end lost 1 base, the J end lost 7 bases, and 14 bases lay between the germline ends. CDR3 bases: TGTGCCAGCAGCTTAGAGCCAGGGCTTGGGCAGCCCCAGCATTTT. It translates to CASSLEPGLGQPQHF.

V gene TRBV6-6 combines with J gene TRBJ1-5; the D is unclear. Trimming took off 0 bases at V and 4 bases at J, with 10 bases between the two ends. The CDR3 runs 15 residues. Germline loops: CDR1 MNHNY, CDR2 SVGAGI (reference sequence). The CDR3 here is CASSYSAGPNQPQHF. CDR3 nucleotide sequence: TGTGCCAGCAGTTACTCTGCAGGCCCAAATCAGCCCCAGCATTTT.

This chain links TRBV18 with TRBJ1-2, with 8 bases that match TRBD1. Germline assignment: CDR1 KGHSH and CDR2 LQKENI. V lost 6 bases and J lost 0; bases outside the gene matches: 6. The CDR3 has 15 amino acids. The CDR3, as DNA: TGTGCCAGCTCGCCTTCGACAGGGGCTAACTATGGCTACACCTTC. Its translation: CASSPSTGANYGYTF.

This clone was seen more than once but under ten times. In the same sample, other DNA sequences code for this CDR3. The V call is TRBV5-1, the J call TRBJ1-2; D perhaps matches TRBD1 (5 bases). V was clipped by 4 bases and J by 5 bases, with 15 bases between them. This CDR3 has 14 amino acids. CDR1 and CDR2 from the germline V gene are SGHRS and YFSETQ. The DNA of the CDR3 is TGCGCCAGCAGCCTAACGGGGACCTCTTATGGCTACACCTTC. The encoded protein is CASSLTGTSYGYTF.

CDR3 in DNA: TGTGCCAGCTCACCACTCGGGCAGGGGGTAAGCACAGATACGCAGTATTTT. It specifies CASSPLGQGVSTDTQYF. This sequence joins TRBV18 and TRBJ2-3; TRBD1 matches at 7 bases. Germline V gene sequence: CDR1 KGHSH, CDR2 LQKENI. The length of the CDR3 is 17 residues. The ends lost 1 base at V and 0 bases at J; junction bases unmatched: 7.

The chain couples TRBV4-3 to TRBJ2-5, with D possibly being TRBD2 (5 bases). The CDR3 has 13 residues. Germline V CDR1 and CDR2: LGHNA, YSLEER. The V gene lost 5 bases and the J gene lost 2 bases, with 9 bases spanning the gap. The chain's CDR3 is CASSIGIQETQYF. Here the CDR3 DNA reads TGCGCCAGCAGCATCGGGATACAAGAGACCCAGTACTTC.

Details on this clone: Other DNA variants within this sample encode the same CDR3. The V and J genes are TRBV12-3 or TRBV12-4 and TRBJ1-2, with D perhaps TRBD1 (5 bases). V lost 1 base and J lost 8, with 5 bases in between. This CDR3 spans 11 amino acids. The CDR3 reads CASSLGGGYTF. The CDR3 nucleotides read TGTGCCAGCAGTTTAGGGGGGGGCTACACCTTC.

V usage is TRBV5-6 and J usage is TRBJ2-1; no clear D gene. This CDR3 contains 16 residues. Germline lookup yields CDR1 SGHDT and CDR2 YYEEEE. V shed 0 bases and J shed 2 bases, with 12 bases lying between them. This CDR3 reads CASSLDLTSTYNEQFF. The CDR3 DNA sequence: TGTGCCAGCAGCTTGGATCTAACCTCGACCTACAATGAGCAGTTCTTC.

The chain links TRBV5-1 to TRBJ2-2, with 10 bases lining up with TRBD1. The CDR3 has 15 amino acids. Germline V gives CDR1 SGHRS, CDR2 YFSETQ. With 2 bases clipped from V and 7 bases from J, the junction kept 5 bases outside the gene matches. The CDR3 nucleotides are TGCGCCAGCAGCTTAGGCGGGACAGGGGTCGGGGAGCTGTTTTTT. Translated, it gives CASSLGGTGVGELFF.

This chain links TRBV7-8 with TRBJ1-1, with a tentative D call TRBD1 (5 bases). Germline CDR1 SGHVS, CDR2 FQNEAQ. V was trimmed by 2 bases and J by 0 bases, leaving 10 bases between them. CDR3 size: 15 residues. The CDR3 coding sequence is TGTGCCAGCAGCTTACCCTCAGGGCTGAACACTGAAGCTTTCTTT. Translated: CASSLPSGLNTEAFF.

This rearrangement joins TRBV7-2 to TRBJ2-3; no firm D call. V was shortened by 5 bases and J by 8 bases, with 14 bases between the two germline ends. The germline V gene encodes CDR1 SGHTA and CDR2 FQGNSA. This CDR3 contains 13 residues. CDR3 loop: CASSASPLATQYF. CDR3 sequence (DNA): TGTGCCAGCAGCGCCAGCCCACTCGCTACGCAGTATTTT.

The chain carries TRBV14 and TRBJ1-2; 9 positions match TRBD1. The CDR3 is made up of 18 amino acids. J lost 0 bases, V lost 4 bases, and 12 bases had no gene match. Per the germline V gene, CDR1 is SGHDN and CDR2 is FVKESK. The CDR3 sequence is CASSPNLGQGPTNYGYTF. Here the CDR3 DNA reads TGTGCCAGCAGCCCGAACCTGGGACAGGGCCCGACTAACTATGGCTACACCTTC. Supplemented by reference TRBV14 and TRBJ1-2, the full variable domain reads EAGVTQFPSHSVIEKGQTVTLRCDPISGHDNLYWYRRVMGKEIKFLLHFVKESKQDESGMPNNRFLAERTGGTYSTLKVQPAELEDSGVYFCASSPNLGQGPTNYGYTFGSGTRLTVV.

The CDR3 DNA reads as TGTGCCAGCACCCTGGACAATCCCGTCTCTGGAAACACCATATATTTT. It translates to CASTLDNPVSGNTIYF. V usage is TRBV2 and J usage is TRBJ1-3, with D tentatively TRBD1 (5 bases). The length of the CDR3 is 16 residues. Germline values: CDR1 SNHLY, CDR2 FYNNEI. V was cut by 7 bases and J by 0 bases, with 16 bases left in between.

This sequence joins TRBV3-1 (or the pseudogene TRBV3-2) and TRBJ1-6; D might be TRBD1 (5 bases). The V gene lost 0 bases and the J gene lost 3 bases, with 6 bases spanning the gap. Germline assignment: CDR1 LGHDT and CDR2 YNNKEL (reference sequence). This CDR3 is built from 15 residues. CDR3 in amino acids: CASSQDRVYNSPLHF. The DNA for the CDR3 is TGTGCCAGCAGCCAAGACAGGGTCTATAATTCACCCCTCCACTTT.

This chain joins TRBV6-5 and TRBJ2-3; D gene unclear. The CDR3 extends over 15 amino acids. V lost 0 bases and J lost 2, with 9 bases in between. Germline CDR1 and CDR2: MNHEY and SVGAGI. CDR3 sequence reads: CASSYSTRNTDTQYF. The CDR3 DNA reads TGTGCCAGCAGTTACTCGACCCGGAACACAGATACGCAGTATTTT.

J is TRBJ2-5 and V is TRBV5-5, with 8 nucleotides matching TRBD2. J gave up 2 bases and V 7 bases, and 4 bases lay outside the gene matches. This CDR3 spans 13 amino acids. Germline assignment: CDR1 SGHKS and CDR2 YYEKEE (reference sequence). CDR3 DNA sequence: TGTGCCAGCCGGGTAGCGGGGCAAGAGACCCAGTACTTC. Amino acids: CASRVAGQETQYF.

This rearrangement joins TRBV30 to TRBJ1-3; D not resolved. The CDR3 totals 14 residues. Germline CDR1 reads GTSNPN; CDR2 reads SVGIG (reference sequence). The germline V and J ends were trimmed by 3 bases and 2 bases, with 11 bases remaining between them. The CDR3 loop reads CAWSAGRAGNTIYF. The CDR3 nucleotides are TGTGCCTGGAGCGCCGGGAGGGCTGGAAACACCATATATTTT.

The rearrangement links TRBV2 to TRBJ2-5, with 12 nucleotides matching TRBD1. Germline loops: CDR1 SNHLY, CDR2 FYNNEI. Trimming removed 4 bases from V and 4 bases from J; junction bases left unmatched: 1. The CDR3 sequence is 14 residues long. CDR3 sequence reads: CASSGDRGRETQYF. CDR3 DNA sequence: TGTGCCAGCAGTGGGGACAGGGGGCGAGAGACCCAGTACTTC.

The chain carries TRBV18 and TRBJ1-1, with D tentatively TRBD1 (5 bases). Germline V gives CDR1 KGHSH, CDR2 LQKENI. This CDR3 contains 12 residues. V was pared by 6 bases and J by 3 bases, with 8 bases between. CDR3 residues: CASSKGDTEAFF. CDR3 coding DNA: TGTGCCAGCTCCAAAGGGGACACTGAAGCTTTCTTT. Variable domain in full (rest from reference TRBV18 and TRBJ1-1): NAGVMQNPRHLVRRRGQEARLRCSPMKGHSHVYWYRQLPEEGLKFMVYLQKENIIDESGMPKERFSAEFPKEGPSILRIQQVVRGDSAAYFCASSKGDTEAFFGQGTRLTVV.

The V and J genes are TRBV7-2 and TRBJ2-7, with unresolved D. This CDR3 is built from 12 residues. Between the trimmed V and J ends, which lost 5 bases and 2 bases, there was a span of 7 bases. CDR1 is SGHTA and CDR2 is FQGNSA in the germline V gene. This CDR3 reads CASSPAPYEQYF. CDR3 DNA sequence: TGTGCCAGCAGCCCAGCCCCCTACGAGCAGTACTTC. Combining the CDR3 with reference TRBV7-2 and TRBJ2-7 gives the whole variable domain GAGVSQSPSNKVTEKGKDVELRCDPISGHTALYWYRQSLGQGLEFLIYFQGNSAPDKSGLPSDRFSAERTGGSVSTLTIQRTQQEDSAVYLCASSPAPYEQYFGPGTRLTVT.

The chain joins TRBV6-5 to TRBJ1-5; tentatively, D is TRBD1 (6 bases). This CDR3 is 14 amino acids long. V lost 6 bases to trimming and J lost 3 bases, with 12 bases between them. Germline CDR1 reads MNHEY; CDR2 reads SVGAGI. The CDR3 protein is CASRLQGLNQPQHF. The CDR3 DNA reads TGTGCCAGCAGACTACAGGGACTCAATCAGCCCCAGCATTTT.

The rearrangement uses TRBV5-5 and TRBJ2-2, with TRBD1 as a possible D gene (5 bases). V gave up 3 bases and J gave up 1 base, with 7 bases separating them. CDR1 is SGHKS and CDR2 is YYEKEE in the germline V gene (reference sequence). The CDR3 length is 14 residues. The DNA of the CDR3 is TGTGCCAGCAGCTACAGGATGAACACCGGGGAGCTGTTTTTT. Translated: CASSYRMNTGELFF.

This chain uses TRBV3-1 (or the pseudogene TRBV3-2) with TRBJ1-5, with unresolved D. CDR3 length: 15 amino acids. V lost 6 bases, J lost 0 bases, and 12 bases lay in between. From germline, CDR1 is LGHDT and CDR2 YNNKEL (reference sequence). CDR3 region: CASSPTLNSNQPQHF. The CDR3 DNA sequence: TGTGCCAGCAGTCCTACACTTAATAGCAATCAGCCCCAGCATTTT.